This entry lists 15 T cell receptor beta chains sequenced from one sample in a study of identical twins. TCRdb processed the 5' RACE reads anew with MiXCR; each CDR3 protein has one entry. The data hold roughly 260,000 distinct CDR3 sequences, with over 12% observed a single time. The sample comprised memory (CD45RO+) T cells sorted from blood. These receptors were taken from a young woman in good health.

This clonotype has a count of ten or more. This chain uses TRBV24-1 with TRBJ2-1; no reliable D call. The germline V and J ends were trimmed by 7 bases and 5 bases, with 8 bases remaining between them. Germline V gene lookup returns CDR1 KGHDR and CDR2 SFDVKD. The CDR3 sequence is 12 residues long. The CDR3 region is CATSSSDNEQFF. CDR3 coding DNA: TGTGCCACCAGCTCCAGCGACAATGAGCAGTTCTTC.

The CDR3: CATSRVLGRTEAFF. CDR3 DNA: TGTGCCACCAGCAGAGTACTGGGAAGGACTGAAGCTTTCTTT. The chain combines TRBV15 with TRBJ1-1; D call uncertain. Trimming took off 1 base at V and 5 bases at J, with 11 bases between the two ends. This CDR3 region has 14 residues. Germline CDR1 reads LNHNV; CDR2 reads YYDKDF (reference sequence).

J is TRBJ2-3 and V is TRBV18; 9 positions match TRBD2. Germline assignment: CDR1 KGHSH and CDR2 LQKENI. With 4 bases clipped from V and 1 base from J, the junction kept 6 bases outside the gene matches. The CDR3 contains 16 residues. The CDR3 protein is CASSQTSGGGTDTQYF. DNA of the CDR3: TGTGCCAGCTCACAGACTAGCGGAGGGGGCACAGATACGCAGTATTTT.

This clonotype was counted many times. The rearrangement links TRBV12-3 or TRBV12-4 to TRBJ2-5; D is uncertain. CDR3 length equals 13 residues. Trimming removed 3 bases from V and 4 bases from J, with 9 bases in between. Here the CDR3 reads CASSFLGGETQYF. The CDR3 DNA follows: TGTGCCAGCAGTTTCTTAGGTGGAGAGACCCAGTACTTC.

This chain connects TRBV12-3 or TRBV12-4 to TRBJ1-2, with D uncertain. CDR3 size: 14 residues. V lost 1 base and J lost 8, with 14 bases in between. The CDR3 DNA reads as TGTGCCAGCAGTTTAGGATCCGCGAAAGGAGGCTACACCTTC. Residues: CASSLGSAKGGYTF.

This clonotype was counted ten times or more. This chain joins TRBV5-1 and TRBJ2-5; 7 positions agree with TRBD1. The CDR3 has 15 amino acids. The germline V gene encodes CDR1 SGHRS and CDR2 YFSETQ. V lost 4 bases and J lost 3; bases outside the gene matches: 9. Here the CDR3 DNA reads TGCGCCAGCAGCGCACGACAGGGCTGGAAAGAGACCCAGTACTTC. It encodes CASSARQGWKETQYF.

The V and J genes are TRBV7-8 and TRBJ2-1; D unclear. Trimming took 5 bases from V and 8 from J, leaving 16 bases between them. In germline, CDR1 is SGHVS, CDR2 FQNEAQ. This CDR3 is 14 amino acids long. CDR3 residues: CASSARVALDEQFF. Written as DNA, the CDR3 is TGTGCCAGCAGCGCCCGAGTGGCCCTCGATGAGCAGTTCTTC.

This clonotype was detected ten times or more. The chain has TRBV7-7 and TRBJ2-5, with 7 bases matching TRBD2. J was trimmed by 4 bases and V by 5 bases; bases with no gene match: 10. The germline gives CDR1 SSHAT, CDR2 FNYEAQ (reference sequence). This CDR3 is built from 15 residues. This CDR3 reads CASSKRGNLGETQYF. The CDR3 coding sequence is TGTGCCAGCAGCAAGCGGGGCAATCTGGGAGAGACCCAGTACTTC.

Regarding this clonotype: This CDR3 is missing its conserved last phenylalanine or tryptophan, likely due to a read error. The chain has TRBV10-3 and TRBJ2-1, with 16 nucleotides matching TRBD2. The germline V gene encodes CDR1 ENHRY and CDR2 SYGVKD. Unmatched junction bases numbered 12, after V lost 10 bases and J lost 0 bases. The CDR3 totals 19 residues. CDR3 bases: TGTGCCACCCAAATAGCGGGACTAGCGGGAGGGAGCTCCTACAATGAGCAGTTCATC. It yields the protein CATQIAGLAGGSSYNEQFI.

This clonotype appeared many times. V gene TRBV12-3 or TRBV12-4 combines with J gene TRBJ2-1, with a possible D match to TRBD2 (6 bases). This CDR3 has 15 amino acids. Trimming removed 5 bases from V and 6 bases from J, with 17 bases in between. In DNA form, the CDR3 reads TGTGCCAGCAGTCCTACTAGCTCCGAAGCCAATGAGCAGTTCTTC. Translation gives CASSPTSSEANEQFF.

In this sample, this clonotype turned up a few times. The rearrangement links TRBV5-1 to TRBJ1-2; 8 bases line up with TRBD1. Looked up from germline, CDR1 is SGHRS and CDR2 is YFSETQ. Trimming removed 4 bases from V and 2 bases from J; junction bases left unmatched: 10. This CDR3 spans 16 amino acids. The CDR3 DNA reads as TGCGCCAGCAGCCAGGGGACAGGACCGTACAACTATGGCTACACCTTC. It specifies CASSQGTGPYNYGYTF.

This chain uses TRBV30 with TRBJ2-5; weak D call: TRBD1 (5 bases). V lost 4 bases and J 7 bases, leaving 10 bases between the germline ends. The CDR3 loop spans 11 amino acids. Germline CDR1 and CDR2: GTSNPN and SVGIG (reference sequence). The CDR3 nucleotides are TGTGCCTGGAAACAGGCCGGGACCCAGTACTTC. Protein sequence: CAWKQAGTQYF.

This clonotype has a handful of counts. The chain employs TRBV2 and TRBJ2-2; perhaps D is TRBD1 or TRBD2 (6 bases each). Looked up from germline, CDR1 is SNHLY and CDR2 is FYNNEI. CDR3 length equals 16 residues. V dropped 10 bases and J dropped 1 base, with 19 bases sitting between them. In nucleotides, the CDR3 is TGTGCCACCTCGGATGGGGGGCAAGAGAACACCGGGGAGCTGTTTTTT. Protein product: CATSDGGQENTGELFF.

This clonotype showed up many times. The genes are TRBV5-1 and TRBJ2-5; tentative D call: TRBD1 (5 bases). Germline CDR1 reads SGHRS; CDR2 reads YFSETQ. This CDR3 is 15 amino acids long. V was trimmed by 3 bases and J by 2 bases, leaving 14 bases between them. CDR3 DNA sequence: TGCGCCAGCAGCTCGTCCCCAGGGCCACAAGAGACCCAGTACTTC. Amino acids: CASSSSPGPQETQYF. Combining the CDR3 with reference TRBV5-1 and TRBJ2-5 gives the whole variable domain KAGVTQTPRYLIKTRGQQVTLSCSPISGHRSVSWYQQTPGQGLQFLFEYFSETQRNKGNFPGRFSGRQFSNSRSEMNVSTLELGDSALYLCASSSSPGPQETQYFGPGTRLLVL.

This clonotype was counted many times. The chain employs TRBV7-2 and TRBJ1-6; a possible D gene is TRBD1 (5 bases). V dropped 6 bases and J dropped 0 bases, with 12 bases sitting between them. The length of the CDR3 is 16 residues. Germline CDR1 reads SGHTA; CDR2 reads FQGNSA. CDR3 region: CASSRQGSSYNSPLHF. CDR3 nucleotides: TGTGCCAGCAGTCGCCAGGGAAGCTCCTATAATTCACCCCTCCACTTT.